This T cell receptor (beta chain) appears in the sequencing data of a study of shared clonotypes between healthy human individuals. Genomic DNA from each subset was divided evenly over several immunoSEQ plates. Sorted subsets were amplified in replicate PCRs using around 220 ng DNA, tens of thousands of T cell genomes. Sequenced by immunoSEQ multiplex PCR; TCRdb stores in-frame clones only, minus some. The sample records about 1 million clones, roughly 80% being singletons. General study points: Non-shared clonotypes had lower generation probabilities than clonotypes shared by all four sorted-subset donors. Some naive CD4 clonotypes, around 4.9%, turned up in common across four donors.

Germline assignment: CDR1 MDHEN and CDR2 SYDVKM. Deletions cut 1 base from V and 10 bases from J, with 11 bases between. The CDR3 loop spans 13 amino acids. A note on this clone: What it recognizes is unknown.

The sequence came from a man aged 18 to 30 in good health. Material for sequencing was memory CD4+ T cells sorted from blood. Subset here: CD45RA-negative fraction. V is TRBV28 and J is TRBJ2-1, with D perhaps matching TRBD1 or TRBD2 (5 bases each). In DNA form, the CDR3 reads TGTGCCAGCAGTTTATCGGGGCTGAGGGAGCAGTTCTTC. Translating it yields CASSLSGLREQFF.